The 3 T cell receptor beta chains below all came from one sample that was sequenced in a study of shared clonotypes between healthy human individuals. Sequencing was performed with immunoSEQ multiplex PCR; in TCRdb, only in-frame clones are kept and a portion is missing. The table includes roughly 1,600,000 clones, approximately 98.5% detected once. The sequencing sample was made of naive CD4+ T cells sorted from blood. Described subset: CD45RA+ positively selected. The receptor source for this set is a man aged 25 to 40 in good health.

This sequence joins TRBV15 and TRBJ1-2; 7 bases are shared with TRBD1. The germline V gene encodes CDR1 LNHNV and CDR2 YYDKDF (reference sequence). The CDR3 runs to 14 residues. With V trimmed by 6 bases and J by 0 bases, 4 bases remained unmatched. The CDR3 spells CATRRQGSNYGYTF. DNA for the CDR3: TGTGCCACCAGGAGACAGGGATCTAACTATGGCTACACCTTC. The whole variable domain, filled in from reference TRBV15 and TRBJ1-2, reads DAMVIQNPRYQVTQFGKPVTLSCSQTLNHNVMYWYQQKSSQAPKLLFHYYDKDFNNEADTPDNFQSRRPNTSFCFLDIRSPGLGDTAMYLCATRRQGSNYGYTFGSGTRLTVV.

The rearrangement uses TRBV7-6 and TRBJ2-7, with D perhaps matching TRBD1 (6 bases). Trimming stripped 5 bases from V and 0 bases from J, with 17 bases between. CDR1 SGHVS and CDR2 FNYEAQ come from the germline V gene. The CDR3 covers 16 residues. This CDR3 reads CASSLGHHLLSYEQYF. The CDR3 nucleotides are TGTGCCAGCAGCCTGGGACACCATCTGCTCTCCTACGAGCAGTACTTC.

The V call is TRBV15, the J call TRBJ2-5, with D possibly being TRBD1 or TRBD2 (5 bases each). Trimming removed 4 bases from V and 9 bases from J, with 18 bases in between. This CDR3 region has 14 residues. Germline CDR1 is LNHNV and CDR2 is YYDKDF (reference sequence). The CDR3 spells CATSTGDAWVAQYF. Here the CDR3 DNA reads TGTGCCACCAGCACCGGGGACGCCTGGGTGGCCCAGTACTTC.